This T cell receptor beta chain was obtained from a study of T cells after yellow fever vaccination. CDR1 is SNHLY, CDR2 FYNNEI, per germline. Germline trimming cut 5 bases from V and 3 bases from J; bases unmatched to any gene: 9. The CDR3 length is 16 residues. MiXCR was run by TCRdb on the 5' RACE reads, yielding one entry per CDR3 protein. The profile shows some 160,000 distinct CDR3 sequences, roughly a tenth of them singletons. This clonotype was seen just once. Sequenced material: CD8+ T cells sorted from PBMCs, taken 45 days after the yellow fever booster vaccination. The rearrangement uses TRBV2 and TRBJ1-5, with 8 bases fitting TRBD1. This sequence was found in a young man who received the YFV17D yellow fever vaccine. This CDR3 is CASSYWTGRYNQPQHF. The CDR3 DNA reads as TGTGCCAGCAGTTATTGGACAGGGAGGTACAATCAGCCCCAGCATTTT. Together with reference TRBV2 and TRBJ1-5, the CDR3 gives the full variable domain: EPEVTQTPSHQVTQMGQEVILRCVPISNHLYFYWYRQILGQKVEFLVSFYNNEISEKSEIFDDQFSVERPDGSNFTLKIRSTKLEDSAMYFCASSYWTGRYNQPQHFGDGTRLSIL.